This T cell receptor (beta chain) was retrieved from a study of blood T cell repertoires in COVID-19. Study-wide background: COVID-19 samples from acute and convalescent phases originated in the United States, Italy and Spain. Sample material is recorded as cDNA or gDNA derived from T cells, B-cell-depleted T cells, or PBMCs.

CDR1 is SQVTM and CDR2 is ANQGSEA in the germline V gene. Deletions cut 6 bases from V and 3 bases from J, with 5 bases between. The CDR3 has 11 amino acids. Original analysis: Reference gene primer amplification yielded estimated nucleated cell counts. Produced via immunoSEQ multiplex PCR; TCRdb's table is partial and in-frame only. V and J calls and clone size follow that table, whereas D and trimming were derived from the DNA. The table has about 86,000 clones, over 80% seen once. The gene calls are TRBV29-1 and TRBJ2-2; D is unresolved. This receptor was identified in a human donor in a cohort sampled during active COVID-19. Sequenced input: peripheral blood. The CDR3 sequence: CSVRDTGELFF. The CDR3 coding sequence is TGCAGCGTCCGGGACACCGGGGAGCTGTTTTTT.